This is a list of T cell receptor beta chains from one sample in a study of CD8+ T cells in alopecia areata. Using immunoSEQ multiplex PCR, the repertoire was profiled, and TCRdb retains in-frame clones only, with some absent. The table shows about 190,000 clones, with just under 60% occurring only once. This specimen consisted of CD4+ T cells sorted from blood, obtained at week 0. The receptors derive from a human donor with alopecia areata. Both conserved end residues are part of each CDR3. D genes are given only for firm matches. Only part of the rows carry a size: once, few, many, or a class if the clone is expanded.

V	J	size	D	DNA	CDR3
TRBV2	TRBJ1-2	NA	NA	TGTGCCAGCAGGGCCCCAGCAATCAGCTATGGCTACACCTTC	CASRAPAISYGYTF
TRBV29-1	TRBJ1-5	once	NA	TGCAGCGCCGCAGAGGGGACTAGCAATCAGCCCCAGCATTTT	CSAAEGTSNQPQHF
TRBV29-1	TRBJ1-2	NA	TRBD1	TGCAGCGTTCTAGGAGCCGTAGGACAGGGGGCCGGCTACACCTTC	CSVLGAVGQGAGYTF
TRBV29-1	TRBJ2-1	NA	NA	TGCAGCGCCCCCCGGATCTCCTACAATGAGCAGTTCTTC	CSAPRISYNEQFF
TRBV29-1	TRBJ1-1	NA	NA	TGCAGCGTTGAACCGAGACTCCCGAACACTGAAGCTTTCTTT	CSVEPRLPNTEAFF
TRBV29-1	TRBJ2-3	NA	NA	TGCAGCGTCACTGATGGAAAAGGAACAGATACGCAGTATTTT	CSVTDGKGTDTQYF
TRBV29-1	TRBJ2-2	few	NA	TGCAGCGTTGGACTCCGGCCGGGCACCGGGGAGCTGTTTTTT	CSVGLRPGTGELFF
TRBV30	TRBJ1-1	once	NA	TGTGCCTGGAGTGGGCCCGGACAGAACACTGAAGCTTTCTTT	CAWSGPGQNTEAFF
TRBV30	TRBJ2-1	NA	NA	TGTGCCTGGACGGAGAAGAACACCTACAATGAGCAGTTCTTC	CAWTEKNTYNEQFF
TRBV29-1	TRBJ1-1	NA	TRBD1	TGCAGCGGCTGCTCAGGGGGTGGCACTGAAGCTTTCTTT	CSGCSGGGTEAFF
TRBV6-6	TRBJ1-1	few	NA	TGTGCCAGCAGTCAGGGTGGTACTGAAGCTTTCTTT	CASSQGGTEAFF
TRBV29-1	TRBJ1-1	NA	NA	TGCAGCCATCATGGGGGGGTGGGCACTGAAGCTTTCTTT	CSHHGGVGTEAFF
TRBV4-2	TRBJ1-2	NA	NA	TGTGCCAGCAGCCAAACTGATGGGCACTATGGCTACACCTTC	CASSQTDGHYGYTF